Listed here are 20 T cell receptor beta chains from one sample, sequenced in a study of shared T cell receptors in the human thymus. Profiling relied on immunoSEQ multiplex PCR, and the TCRdb table lists in-frame clones only, not all of them. The sample holds 550,000 to 800,000 clones; over 75% are singletons and the top ten take 0.0095% to 0.013%. These records were also assigned to another study, of human thymus T cells.

The sequenced sample consisted of thymocytes. Receptor source: a girl in the first two years of life with a congenital heart defect.

This sequence joins TRBV7-2 and TRBJ1-5; a weak D match, TRBD1 (6 bases). Germline loops: CDR1 SGHTA, CDR2 FQGNSA. The V and J ends lost 3 bases and 4 bases respectively, with 10 bases between them. This CDR3 has 14 amino acids. This chain's CDR3 is CASSLTGANQPQHF. Here the CDR3 DNA reads TGTGCCAGCAGCTTGACAGGCGCGAATCAGCCCCAGCATTTT.

The rearrangement joins TRBV28 to TRBJ2-7, with 10 positions matching TRBD2. Trimming removed 7 bases from V and 6 bases from J; junction bases left unmatched: 9. This CDR3 spans 14 amino acids. Germline V gene sequence: CDR1 MDHEN, CDR2 SYDVKM. CDR3 amino acids: CASTPGLAIPEQYF. CDR3 nucleotides: TGTGCCAGCACCCCGGGACTAGCGATTCCCGAGCAGTACTTC.

The chain carries TRBV9 and TRBJ2-2, with 8 bases identical to TRBD2. Trimming removed 4 bases from V and 3 bases from J; junction bases left unmatched: 20. CDR1 is SGDLS, CDR2 YYNGEE, per germline. The CDR3 is 20 residues long. The CDR3 is CASSSTGGGYILRYTGELFF. CDR3 bases: TGTGCCAGCAGCTCAACCGGGGGGGGTTACATTCTCCGATACACCGGGGAGCTGTTTTTT.

The gene calls are TRBV7-2 and TRBJ1-2; TRBD1 is a possible D gene (6 bases). Trimming stripped 5 bases from V and 8 bases from J, with 21 bases between. The V gene's germline CDR1 is SGHTA and CDR2 FQGNSA. This CDR3 has 15 residues. The CDR3 loop reads CASSAPQGPRRGYTF. In DNA, the CDR3 is TGTGCCAGCAGCGCGCCGCAGGGGCCACGTAGAGGCTACACCTTC. The variable domain in full, completed from reference TRBV7-2 and TRBJ1-2, reads GAGVSQSPSNKVTEKGKDVELRCDPISGHTALYWYRQSLGQGLEFLIYFQGNSAPDKSGLPSDRFSAERTGGSVSTLTIQRTQQEDSAVYLCASSAPQGPRRGYTFGSGTRLTVV.

This sequence joins TRBV13 and TRBJ2-7; D remains unclear. This CDR3 comprises 15 residues. Germline loops: CDR1 PRHDT, CDR2 FYEKMQ (reference sequence). The V gene lost 2 bases and the J gene lost 1 base, with 12 bases spanning the gap. CDR3 DNA: TGTGCCAGCAGCTTATTCCCCCTACTATCCTACGAGCAGTACTTC. This gives the protein CASSLFPLLSYEQYF.

The rearrangement joins TRBV9 to TRBJ2-3, with D possibly TRBD2 on 6 matching bases. This CDR3 has 15 residues. Germline lookup yields CDR1 SGDLS and CDR2 YYNGEE. The V gene lost 4 bases and the J gene lost 2 bases, with 14 bases spanning the gap. Written as DNA, the CDR3 is TGTGCCAGCAGCCCTAGGGACTCCTACACAGATACGCAGTATTTT. Its translation is CASSPRDSYTDTQYF.

This chain uses TRBV4-2 with TRBJ2-2, with TRBD2 matching over 11 bases. The CDR3 covers 18 residues. Trimming at V came to 0 bases and at J to 3 bases, leaving 6 bases not matched to a gene. Germline V gives CDR1 LGHNA, CDR2 YNFKEQ. The CDR3 DNA reads as TGTGCCAGCAGCCAAGATGCCCTAGCGGGGGGTTACACCGGGGAGCTGTTTTTT. This codes for CASSQDALAGGYTGELFF.

The chain links TRBV27 to TRBJ2-3, with 7 bases aligning to TRBD1. This CDR3 is built from 16 residues. The V gene's germline CDR1 is MNHEY and CDR2 SMNVEV (reference sequence). Trimming cost V 3 bases and J 2 bases; bases outside gene matches: 8. In DNA form, the CDR3 reads TGTGCCAGCAGTTTGCCGGGAACAGGGGACACAGATACGCAGTATTTT. Translated, it gives CASSLPGTGDTDTQYF.

The rearrangement uses TRBV6-1 and TRBJ1-6; unclear D gene. Trimming removed 5 bases at V and 7 bases at J, with 6 bases between. CDR3 length: 12 amino acids. The germline gives CDR1 MNHNS, CDR2 SASEGT. The CDR3 region is CASSSANSPLHF. CDR3 nucleotides: TGTGCCAGCAGTTCCGCGAATTCACCCCTCCACTTT.

This clone was counted a single time. The chain links TRBV27 to TRBJ2-7; D remains unclear. Looked up from germline, CDR1 is MNHEY and CDR2 is SMNVEV (reference sequence). The CDR3 extends over 16 amino acids. Trimming left V 4 bases short and J 0 bases short, with 16 bases between. The CDR3 bases are TGTGCCAGCAGTTCCTCTGATCAGTTCCGCTCCTACGAGCAGTACTTC. This sequence encodes CASSSSDQFRSYEQYF.

In nucleotides, the CDR3 is TGTGCCAGCAGCTCAAACAGGATCGCACAAGCTAACATTATGAACACTGAAGCTTTCTTT. Translation gives CASSSNRIAQANIMNTEAFF. The rearrangement joins TRBV5-4 to TRBJ1-1; the D gene is possibly TRBD1 (5 bases). The CDR3 sequence is 20 residues long. V was shortened by 3 bases and J by 0 bases, with 27 bases between the two germline ends. Germline assignment: CDR1 SGHNT and CDR2 YYREEE (reference sequence).

The V gene is TRBV19, the J gene TRBJ1-2, with D possibly matching TRBD1 (6 bases). This CDR3 spans 14 amino acids. Germline lookup yields CDR1 LNHDA and CDR2 SQIVND (reference sequence). V was trimmed by 4 bases and J by 5 bases, leaving 14 bases between them. Here the CDR3 DNA reads TGTGCCAGTAGTAAAAGACAGGCGGGTTATGGCTACACCTTC. Protein sequence: CASSKRQAGYGYTF.

This clone appeared once. J is TRBJ1-1 and V is TRBV15; no firm D call. In germline, CDR1 is LNHNV, CDR2 YYDKDF (reference sequence). This CDR3 spans 15 amino acids. The V end lost 0 bases, the J end lost 4 bases, and 12 bases lay between the germline ends. The CDR3 bases are TGTGCCACCAGCAGAGACGGATGGAGGTTCACTGAAGCTTTCTTT. It translates to CATSRDGWRFTEAFF.

This rearrangement joins TRBV19 to TRBJ1-1; D remains ambiguous. V was shortened by 4 bases and J by 1 base, with 13 bases between the two germline ends. This CDR3 contains 15 residues. CDR1 is LNHDA and CDR2 is SQIVND in the germline V gene (reference sequence). Written as DNA, the CDR3 is TGTGCCAGTAGTAAGGTTGACACCGAGAACACTGAAGCTTTCTTT. Translating it yields CASSKVDTENTEAFF. Full variable domain (outside the CDR3, taken from reference TRBV19 and TRBJ1-1): DGGITQSPKYLFRKEGQNVTLSCEQNLNHDAMYWYRQDPGQGLRLIYYSQIVNDFQKGDIAEGYSVSREKKESFPLTVTSAQKNPTAFYLCASSKVDTENTEAFFGQGTRLTVV.

The chain recombines TRBV5-5 with TRBJ2-7; 7 bases map to TRBD2. The germline V gene encodes CDR1 SGHKS and CDR2 YYEKEE (reference sequence). V lost 4 bases to trimming and J lost 1 base; unmatched junction nucleotides: 14. The CDR3 runs to 17 residues. The CDR3 spells CASSPGDGLVGSYEQYF. The CDR3, as DNA: TGTGCCAGCAGCCCCGGGGACGGACTAGTGGGGTCCTACGAGCAGTACTTC.

The V and J genes are TRBV7-8 and TRBJ1-2, with 9 bases that match TRBD1. This CDR3 region has 19 residues. Trimming cost V 5 bases and J 7 bases; bases outside gene matches: 23. Looked up from germline, CDR1 is SGHVS and CDR2 is FQNEAQ. CDR3 in amino acids: CASSLYRLGQGSEVAGYTF. In DNA form, the CDR3 reads TGTGCCAGCAGCCTGTATCGACTGGGACAGGGAAGCGAGGTTGCTGGCTACACCTTC.

The chain combines TRBV27 with TRBJ1-1; a possible D gene is TRBD1 (5 bases). The V gene's germline CDR1 is MNHEY and CDR2 SMNVEV (reference sequence). V was pared by 1 base and J by 1 base, with 13 bases between. This CDR3 is built from 16 residues. The CDR3 protein is CASSLWRGRTNTEAFF. DNA for the CDR3: TGTGCCAGCAGTTTATGGCGGGGCAGAACGAACACTGAAGCTTTCTTT.

The chain uses TRBV11-2 and TRBJ1-2; the D is unclear. The CDR3 runs 13 residues. Deletions cut 4 bases from V and 4 bases from J, with 10 bases between. Germline lookup yields CDR1 SGHAT and CDR2 FQNNGV. CDR3 bases: TGTGCCAGCAGCTCCTCGGGGTCCTATGGCTACACCTTC. Its translation: CASSSSGSYGYTF.

The CDR3 is CASSPQARTGCSGNEQFF. The CDR3 coding sequence is TGTGCCAGCAGTCCCCAAGCCCGGACAGGGTGTAGCGGCAATGAGCAGTTCTTC. The gene calls are TRBV28 and TRBJ2-1; TRBD1 agrees at 8 bases. Per the germline V gene, CDR1 is MDHEN and CDR2 is SYDVKM. V was clipped by 5 bases and J by 6 bases; unmatched bases: 18. The CDR3 has 18 residues.

This clone was seen more than once but under ten times. J is TRBJ1-3 and V is TRBV7-8; perhaps TRBD1 as D (5 bases). V lost 5 bases and J lost 4, with 15 bases in between. This CDR3 contains 15 residues. Germline V gene data show CDR1 as SGHVS and CDR2 as FQNEAQ. The CDR3, as DNA: TGTGCCAGCAGCCCCCGCCCAGGGCGCGGAAACACCATATATTTT. It yields the protein CASSPRPGRGNTIYF.